This TCR beta chain was profiled in a study of shared clonotypes between healthy human individuals. Naive CD8 cells lacked CD45RO and underwent positive selection for CCR7, leaving out terminally differentiated effector memory CD45RA+ cells. Repertoires were generated with immunoSEQ multiplex PCR, while TCRdb's copy carries only in-frame clones and drops some. Here the sample spans roughly 2.1 million clones, around 93% being singletons. Per germline, CDR1 MNHEY and CDR2 SVGAGI. CDR3 length: 15 amino acids. Germline trimming cut 6 bases from V and 4 bases from J; bases unmatched to any gene: 6. About this clone itself: Additional DNA sequences in this sample encode the identical CDR3.

The V and J genes are TRBV6-5 and TRBJ2-7; 13 nucleotides match TRBD2. Sequenced material: naive CD8+ T cells from PBMCs. The source is a man in his late teens or twenties in good health. Some clones in this sample may be carry-over from other donors' samples. CDR3: CASSPRTSGSYEQYF. CDR3 in DNA: TGTGCCAGCAGCCCGAGGACTAGCGGGAGTTACGAGCAGTACTTC.